The 32 T cell receptor beta chains below all came from one sample that was sequenced in a study of patients and donors after allogeneic stem cell transplantation. TCRdb independently ran MiXCR on the RT-PCR reads; one entry per CDR3 protein. The sample includes 900,000 to 1,000,000 distinct CDR3 sequences, 15% to 20% of them seen just once. Sequencing used blood, either unsorted or a sorted T cell fraction (not recorded which). The source of these receptors is a human donor who was either an allogeneic HSCT recipient or a stem cell or donor lymphocyte infusion donor (not recorded which). It is not recorded whose cells these are; they may come from a transplant donor.

The rearrangement uses TRBV27 and TRBJ2-3; the D call may be TRBD1 or TRBD2 (5 bases each). Trimming took 1 base from V and 2 from J, leaving 13 bases between them. Germline CDR1 MNHEY, CDR2 SMNVEV (reference sequence). CDR3 length equals 16 residues. The CDR3 loop reads CASSLLQERLTDTQYF. Here the CDR3 DNA reads TGTGCCAGCAGTTTATTACAGGAGCGGCTCACAGATACGCAGTATTTT.

Regarding this clonotype: One end of the junction fails to match germline, which may point to a read error. The V gene is TRBV6-2 or TRBV6-3, the J gene TRBJ1-1; the D is unclear. This CDR3 has 14 residues. Looked up from germline, CDR1 is MNHEY and CDR2 is SVGEGT. The CDR3 DNA reads TGTGCCAGCAGTTACAAAGCCAGCTCCACTGAAGCTCTCTTT. Translated, it gives CASSYKASSTEALF.

In this sample, this clonotype turned up many times. The chain uses TRBV5-1 and TRBJ1-1; TRBD1 matches 8 bases. Trimming took 4 bases from V and 6 from J; bases not matched to a gene: 5. The germline V gene has CDR1 SGHRS and CDR2 YFSETQ. The CDR3 is 13 residues long. Here the CDR3 reads CASSPGGLAEAFF. DNA for the CDR3: TGCGCCAGCAGCCCAGGGGGCTTGGCTGAAGCTTTCTTT.

This clonotype was counted only a few times. This sequence joins TRBV13 and TRBJ1-2, with TRBD1 matching over 10 bases. The germline V gene encodes CDR1 PRHDT and CDR2 FYEKMQ (reference sequence). J was trimmed by 7 bases and V by 8 bases; bases with no gene match: 16. The CDR3 runs to 16 residues. CDR3 in DNA: TGTGCCAGCTCCACGAGGACAGGGGGACGAATGAGTGGCTACACCTTC. Translated: CASSTRTGGRMSGYTF.

V gene TRBV3-1 combines with J gene TRBJ1-1; D remains unclear. Trimming pared 6 bases from V and 1 base from J, leaving 15 bases between. Germline assignment: CDR1 LGHDT and CDR2 YNNKEL (reference sequence). This CDR3 region has 15 residues. The CDR3 region is CASSQREVKNTEAFF. CDR3 bases: TGTGCCAGCAGTCAAAGAGAAGTCAAGAACACTGAAGCTTTCTTT.

This clonotype was seen at least ten times. This chain joins TRBV7-2 and TRBJ2-7; 7 bases agree with TRBD1. There are 15 residues in the CDR3. The trim removed 0 bases at V and 3 bases at J, leaving 5 bases unmatched. Germline CDR1 SGHTA, CDR2 FQGNSA. CDR3 coding DNA: TGTGCCAGCAGCTTAGCCGGGACAGAGGACTACGAGCAGTACTTC. Its translation: CASSLAGTEDYEQYF.

This clonotype was seen a few times. V and J are TRBV5-6 and TRBJ1-2, with D perhaps matching TRBD1 (6 bases). The CDR3 spans 14 residues. V lost 4 bases and J 4 bases, leaving 14 bases between the germline ends. From germline, CDR1 is SGHDT and CDR2 YYEEEE. In DNA, the CDR3 is TGTGCCAGCAGCCCCGGACAGCGATTCTATGGCTACACCTTC. It is translated as CASSPGQRFYGYTF.

This clonotype has only a few counts. This chain connects TRBV5-1 to TRBJ2-1, with TRBD2 as a possible D gene (6 bases). This CDR3 spans 14 amino acids. Trimming took 3 bases from V and 4 from J, leaving 11 bases between them. CDR1 and CDR2 from the germline V gene are SGHRS and YFSETQ. CDR3 residues: CASSSGTFYNEQFF. For the CDR3, the DNA is TGCGCCAGCAGCTCCGGGACTTTTTACAATGAGCAGTTCTTC.

The V and J genes are TRBV12-3 or TRBV12-4 and TRBJ2-4, with 10 bases fitting TRBD2. V shed 6 bases, J shed 13 bases, and the junction held 6 bases outside the gene matches. The CDR3 covers 12 residues. CDR3 sequence: CASRSSSGSQYF. The CDR3 bases are TGTGCCAGCAGGTCCTCTAGCGGGAGCCAGTACTTC.

The CDR3, as DNA: TGTGCCAGCAGTTACGGAGGTGTACAGAGAGAAAAACTGTTTTTT. It specifies CASSYGGVQREKLFF. The chain joins TRBV6-5 to TRBJ1-4; D unresolved. The CDR3 has 15 amino acids. The germline CDR1 and CDR2 sequences are MNHEY and SVGAGI. V was cut by 2 bases and J by 8 bases, with 15 bases left in between.

Only a few counts were recorded for this clonotype. The V gene is TRBV29-1, the J gene TRBJ2-5, with unresolved D. This CDR3 is 10 amino acids long. CDR1 and CDR2 from the germline V gene are SQVTM and ANQGSEA. Trimming took off 7 bases at V and 5 bases at J, with 8 bases between the two ends. CDR3 residues: CSAEVETQYF. CDR3 nucleotide sequence: TGCAGCGCCGAGGTCGAGACCCAGTACTTC.

The genes are TRBV6-2 or TRBV6-3 and TRBJ2-3, with D maybe TRBD2 (5 bases). The CDR3 contains 14 residues. V dropped 11 bases and J dropped 5 bases, with 20 bases sitting between them. Germline lookup yields CDR1 MNHEY and CDR2 SVGEGT. The chain's CDR3 is CAAVGSRRRDTQYF. For the CDR3, the DNA is TGTGCCGCGGTTGGGAGCAGGCGTCGAGATACGCAGTATTTT.

This clonotype was seen more than once but under ten times. CDR3 loop: CSAPAGGSSYNEQFF. The CDR3 DNA reads TGCAGTGCACCAGCGGGGGGGAGCTCCTACAATGAGCAGTTCTTC. The J gene is TRBJ2-1, the V gene TRBV20-1, with TRBD2 matching over 10 bases. The length of the CDR3 is 15 residues. Germline assignment: CDR1 DFQATT and CDR2 SNEGSKA (reference sequence). V shed 6 bases, J shed 0 bases, and the junction held 5 bases outside the gene matches.

This clonotype has a count of ten or more. The chain is built from TRBV29-1 and TRBJ1-1; D is perhaps TRBD1 (6 bases). The CDR3 is made up of 12 amino acids. The germline gives CDR1 SQVTM, CDR2 ANQGSEA. Trimming removed 6 bases at V and 1 base at J, with 9 bases between. CDR3 region: CSVVGQNTEAFF. CDR3 DNA: TGCAGCGTCGTGGGACAGAACACTGAAGCTTTCTTT.

The chain uses TRBV2 and TRBJ2-3, with 7 nucleotides matching TRBD1. V gave up 6 bases and J gave up 0 bases; unmatched junction bases: 6. The CDR3 is 15 amino acids. CDR1 is SNHLY, CDR2 FYNNEI, per germline. The CDR3 DNA reads TGTGCCAGCAGACCGGGACAGTCGAGCACAGATACGCAGTATTTT. Amino acid sequence: CASRPGQSSTDTQYF.

The genes are TRBV14 and TRBJ1-5, with unresolved D. Germline V gene data show CDR1 as SGHDN and CDR2 as FVKESK. This CDR3 contains 15 residues. The V gene lost 4 bases and the J gene lost 2 bases, with 12 bases spanning the gap. The CDR3 region is CASSLKGHRNQPQHF. The CDR3 nucleotides read TGTGCCAGCAGCCTCAAGGGCCACCGCAATCAGCCCCAGCATTTT.

In this sample, this clonotype turned up a few times. The chain has TRBV7-2 and TRBJ2-7; D is tentatively TRBD1 or TRBD2 (5 bases each). From germline, CDR1 is SGHTA and CDR2 FQGNSA. The CDR3 spans 15 residues. Deletions cut 1 base from V and 0 bases from J, with 10 bases between. This chain's CDR3 is CASSLGPGSSYEQYF. DNA of the CDR3: TGTGCCAGCAGCTTAGGGCCAGGGAGCTCCTACGAGCAGTACTTC.

The chain couples TRBV5-1 to TRBJ2-3, with 7 bases fitting TRBD2. V gave up 0 bases and J gave up 4 bases; unmatched junction bases: 5. CDR1 SGHRS and CDR2 YFSETQ come from the germline V gene. CDR3 length: 15 amino acids. The CDR3 DNA sequence: TGCGCCAGCAGCTTGGCCCGGGCGGGAGCAGATACGCAGTATTTT. It yields the protein CASSLARAGADTQYF. Looking up the rest from reference TRBV5-1 and TRBJ2-3 gives the full variable domain: KAGVTQTPRYLIKTRGQQVTLSCSPISGHRSVSWYQQTPGQGLQFLFEYFSETQRNKGNFPGRFSGRQFSNSRSEMNVSTLELGDSALYLCASSLARAGADTQYFGPGTRLTVL.

This clonotype came up a few times. The J gene is TRBJ1-5, the V gene TRBV20-1, with D tentatively TRBD1 (5 bases). The CDR3 runs 17 residues. Germline V gene sequence: CDR1 DFQATT, CDR2 SNEGSKA (reference sequence). V lost 5 bases and J lost 2, with 22 bases in between. The CDR3 spells CSAARQPLGKGNQPQHF. In nucleotides, the CDR3 is TGCAGTGCTGCCCGACAGCCGCTCGGGAAGGGCAATCAGCCCCAGCATTTT.

The V and J genes are TRBV15 and TRBJ1-2; TRBD1 aligns across 9 bases. V gave up 3 bases and J gave up 2 bases; unmatched junction bases: 10. The CDR3 runs to 17 residues. Germline V CDR1 and CDR2: LNHNV, YYDKDF (reference sequence). CDR3 bases: TGTGCCACCAGCAGGACCAAAAGGGACAGGGACAACTATGGCTACACCTTC. Translating it yields CATSRTKRDRDNYGYTF. The variable domain in full, completed from reference TRBV15 and TRBJ1-2, reads DAMVIQNPRYQVTQFGKPVTLSCSQTLNHNVMYWYQQKSSQAPKLLFHYYDKDFNNEADTPDNFQSRRPNTSFCFLDIRSPGLGDTAMYLCATSRTKRDRDNYGYTFGSGTRLTVV.

The chain has TRBV11-2 and TRBJ2-3; tentatively, D is TRBD1 or TRBD2 (5 bases each). The germline V gene encodes CDR1 SGHAT and CDR2 FQNNGV. This CDR3 comprises 14 residues. Trimming took off 3 bases at V and 2 bases at J, with 9 bases between the two ends. The CDR3 DNA reads as TGTGCCAGCAGCTTGAGGGACCTCACAGATACGCAGTATTTT. It codes for CASSLRDLTDTQYF.

The chain links TRBV7-2 to TRBJ2-7; D possibly uses TRBD1 or TRBD2 (5 bases each). V lost 5 bases and J lost 3, with 17 bases in between. Germline CDR1 SGHTA, CDR2 FQGNSA. The CDR3 runs to 15 residues. CDR3 sequence (DNA): TGTGCCAGCAGCCATCGGGACCTCCTCATCTACGAGCAGTACTTC. This translates into CASSHRDLLIYEQYF.

This chain joins TRBV11-2 and TRBJ1-1; D gene unclear. Trimming pared 4 bases from V and 7 bases from J, leaving 10 bases between. The CDR3 runs 12 residues. CDR1 and CDR2 from the germline V gene are SGHAT and FQNNGV. Written as DNA, the CDR3 is TGTGCCAGCAGCTCATTGGCTGGTGAAGCTTTCTTT. Encoded protein: CASSSLAGEAFF.

This chain uses TRBV29-1 with TRBJ1-2; perhaps TRBD1 as D (6 bases). In germline, CDR1 is SQVTM, CDR2 ANQGSEA. The length of the CDR3 is 12 residues. Trimming cost V 6 bases and J 5 bases, with 13 bases left between them. CDR3 sequence (DNA): TGCAGCGTCATATCACAGGGATATGGCTACACCTTC. Encoded protein: CSVISQGYGYTF.

This chain links TRBV6-5 with TRBJ2-1; the D is unclear. Germline V gene lookup returns CDR1 MNHEY and CDR2 SVGAGI. V gave up 0 bases and J gave up 6 bases, with 6 bases separating them. This CDR3 has 13 amino acids. DNA for the CDR3: TGTGCCAGCAGTTACTCGTACGGCAATGAGCAGTTCTTC. Its translation is CASSYSYGNEQFF.

This clonotype showed up just once. This rearrangement joins TRBV24-1 to TRBJ1-2; no clear D gene. V lost 3 bases, J lost 6 bases, and 7 bases lay in between. Germline CDR1 and CDR2: KGHDR and SFDVKD. The length of the CDR3 is 12 residues. CDR3 amino acids: CATSDHGNGYTF. The CDR3 bases are TGTGCCACCAGTGATCATGGGAATGGCTACACCTTC.

This clonotype was observed a few times. The chain links TRBV7-9 to TRBJ2-3, with a tentative D call TRBD2 (7 bases). Germline V lookup: CDR1 SEHNR, CDR2 FQNEAQ (reference sequence). The CDR3 runs to 17 residues. Trimming left V 2 bases short and J 2 bases short, with 17 bases between. The CDR3 region is CASSLFPPGGHTDTQYF. The DNA of the CDR3 is TGTGCCAGCAGCTTATTCCCCCCCGGGGGGCACACAGATACGCAGTATTTT.

This rearrangement joins TRBV12-3 or TRBV12-4 to TRBJ2-7, with D perhaps TRBD1 or TRBD2 (5 bases each). Trimming stripped 5 bases from V and 3 bases from J, with 17 bases between. The CDR3 runs to 15 residues. CDR3 sequence: CASSKIRDGFYEQYF. In nucleotides, the CDR3 is TGTGCCAGCAGTAAGATTCGGGACGGATTCTACGAGCAGTACTTC.

The CDR3 DNA is TGTGCCAGCAGCCCCGGACAGCGGAAAGCTTTCTTT. Its protein product is CASSPGQRKAFF. The gene calls are TRBV27 and TRBJ1-1, with D possibly matching TRBD1 (6 bases). V shed 6 bases and J shed 9 bases, with 14 bases lying between them. CDR1 is MNHEY and CDR2 is SMNVEV in the germline V gene (reference sequence). This CDR3 has 12 residues.

This clonotype has just a few counts. V usage is TRBV3-1 and J usage is TRBJ1-2; TRBD1 agrees at 8 bases. Looked up from germline, CDR1 is LGHDT and CDR2 is YNNKEL (reference sequence). The CDR3 has 17 amino acids. The V gene end was trimmed by 4 bases and the J gene end by 4 bases; junction bases not matched to a gene: 14. As DNA, the CDR3 is TGTGCCAGCAGCCCCGAGGTCGCCAGGGGGCAGGGCTATGGCTACACCTTC. Amino acids: CASSPEVARGQGYGYTF.

This clonotype was seen a few times. V gene TRBV6-1 combines with J gene TRBJ2-1; 7 nucleotides agree with TRBD1. Trimming removed 5 bases from V and 2 bases from J; junction bases left unmatched: 6. The CDR3 has 15 amino acids. The germline gives CDR1 MNHNS, CDR2 SASEGT. In DNA, the CDR3 is TGTGCCAGCAGTAAACAGGGGATACCCTACAATGAGCAGTTCTTC. As protein: CASSKQGIPYNEQFF.

This chain uses TRBV20-1 with TRBJ2-3; 9 bases map to TRBD2. With 3 bases clipped from V and 0 bases from J, the junction kept 4 bases outside the gene matches. CDR3 size: 15 residues. CDR1 and CDR2 from the germline V gene are DFQATT and SNEGSKA (reference sequence). Written as DNA, the CDR3 is TGCAGTGCTAGTCCTCTAGCGGGAAGCACAGATACGCAGTATTTT. Translation: CSASPLAGSTDTQYF.